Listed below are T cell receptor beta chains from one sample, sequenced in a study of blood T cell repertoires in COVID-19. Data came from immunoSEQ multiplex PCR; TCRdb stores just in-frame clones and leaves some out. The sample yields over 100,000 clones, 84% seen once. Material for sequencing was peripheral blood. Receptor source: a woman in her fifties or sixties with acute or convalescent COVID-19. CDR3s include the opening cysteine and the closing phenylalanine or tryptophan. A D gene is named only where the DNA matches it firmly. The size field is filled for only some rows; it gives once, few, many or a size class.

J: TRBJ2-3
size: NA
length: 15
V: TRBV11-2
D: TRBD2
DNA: TGTGCCAGCACAATTAGCGGGGGGGCCGAAGATACGCAGTATTTT
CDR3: CASTISGGAEDTQYF

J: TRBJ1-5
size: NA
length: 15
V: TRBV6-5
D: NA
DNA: TGTGCCAGCACCCCCAGTGGGGGGGCCCTTCAGCCCCAGCATTTT
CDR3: CASTPSGGALQPQHF

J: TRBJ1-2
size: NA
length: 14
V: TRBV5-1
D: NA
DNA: TGCGCCAGCAGCTTGCTTGAACTAAGCTATGGCTACACCTTC
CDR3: CASSLLELSYGYTF

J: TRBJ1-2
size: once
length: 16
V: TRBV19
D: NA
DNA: TGTGCCAGTAGTAAGGGGCAAGGGGCCCGGAACTATGGCTACACCTTC
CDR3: CASSKGQGARNYGYTF

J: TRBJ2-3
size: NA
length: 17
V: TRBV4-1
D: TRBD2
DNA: TGCGCCAGCAGCCAAGACGGGGGGGGAACGGCCACAGATACGCAGTATTTT
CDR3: CASSQDGGGTATDTQYF

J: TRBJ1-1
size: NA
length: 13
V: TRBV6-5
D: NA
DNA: TGTGCCAGCAGTTCTATAATGAACACTGAAGCTTTCTTT
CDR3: CASSSIMNTEAFF

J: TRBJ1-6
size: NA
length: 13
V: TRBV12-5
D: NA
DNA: TGTGCTAGTGCCGAGTCGCCCTCGTCACCCCTCCACTTT
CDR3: CASAESPSSPLHF

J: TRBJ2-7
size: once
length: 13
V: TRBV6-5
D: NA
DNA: TGTGCCAGCAGTTTCAGGGCTCCCTACGAGCAGTACTTC
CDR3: CASSFRAPYEQYF

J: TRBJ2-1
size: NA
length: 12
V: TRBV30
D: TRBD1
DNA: TGTGCCTGGGGTGACAGGGGCAATGAGCAGTTCTTC
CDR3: CAWGDRGNEQFF

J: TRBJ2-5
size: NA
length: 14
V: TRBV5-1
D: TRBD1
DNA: TGCGCCAGCAGCCTACCGACAGGGAAGGAGACCCAGTACTTC
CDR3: CASSLPTGKETQYF

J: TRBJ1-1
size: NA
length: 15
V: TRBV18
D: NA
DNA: TGTGCCAGCACACAAGGCCTGGGGGCGAACACTGAAGCTTTCTTT
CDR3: CASTQGLGANTEAFF

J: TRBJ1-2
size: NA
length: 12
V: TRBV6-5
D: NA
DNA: TGTGCCAGCAGACAGGAGCACTATGGCTACACCTTC
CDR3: CASRQEHYGYTF

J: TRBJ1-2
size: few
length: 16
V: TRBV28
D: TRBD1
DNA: TGTGCCAGCAGTTCCGGACAGGGCCTTATTCTCGGTGGCTACACCTTC
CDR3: CASSSGQGLILGGYTF

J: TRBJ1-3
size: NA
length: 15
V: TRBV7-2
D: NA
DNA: TGTGCCAGCAGCTTAGCGCCTCAGGCTGGAAACACCATATATTTT
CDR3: CASSLAPQAGNTIYF

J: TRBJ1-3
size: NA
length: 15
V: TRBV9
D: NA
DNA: TGTGCCAGCAGCCCCCAAGGGGGGGCTGGAAACACCATATATTTT
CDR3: CASSPQGGAGNTIYF

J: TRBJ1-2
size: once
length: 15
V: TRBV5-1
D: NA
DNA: TGCGCCAGCAGCTTGGAGGGGAACACCTACAATGGCTACACCTTC
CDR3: CASSLEGNTYNGYTF

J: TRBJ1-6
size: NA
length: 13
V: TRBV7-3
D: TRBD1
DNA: TGTGCCAGCAGCCTACAGGGGAATTCACCCCTCCACTTT
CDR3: CASSLQGNSPLHF

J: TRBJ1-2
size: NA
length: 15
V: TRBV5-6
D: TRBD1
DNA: TGTGCCAGCAGCTTTGTACAGGGGCTACTCTATGGCTACACCTTC
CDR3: CASSFVQGLLYGYTF

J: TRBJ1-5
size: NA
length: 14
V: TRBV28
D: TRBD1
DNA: TGTGCCAGCAGTCTAGGACAGGGGGGAAAGCCCCAGCATTTT
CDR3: CASSLGQGGKPQHF

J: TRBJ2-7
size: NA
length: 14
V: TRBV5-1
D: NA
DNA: TGCGCCAGCAGCTTGGAACCGGGTTACTACGAGCAGTACTTC
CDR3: CASSLEPGYYEQYF

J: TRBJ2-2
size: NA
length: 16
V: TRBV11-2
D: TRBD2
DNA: TGTGCCAGCAGCCCGAGACTAGCGGGAGATACCGGGGAGCTGTTTTTT
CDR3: CASSPRLAGDTGELFF

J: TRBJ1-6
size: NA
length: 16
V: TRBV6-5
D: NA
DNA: TGTGCCAGCAGTTACTCCGGGGTATCGAATAATTCACCCCTCCACTTT
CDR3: CASSYSGVSNNSPLHF

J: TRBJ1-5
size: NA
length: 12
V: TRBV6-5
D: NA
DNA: TGTGCCAGCAGCCAGGGTAATCAGCCCCAGCATTTT
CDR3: CASSQGNQPQHF

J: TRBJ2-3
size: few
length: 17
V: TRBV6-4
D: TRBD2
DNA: TGTGCCAGCAGTGAAGGTGTTAGCGGGGGGACCACAGATACGCAGTATTTT
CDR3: CASSEGVSGGTTDTQYF

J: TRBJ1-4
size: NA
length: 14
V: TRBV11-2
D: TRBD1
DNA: TGTGCCAGCGGCCAGGGGGCATGGGGTGAAAAACTGTTTTTT
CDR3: CASGQGAWGEKLFF

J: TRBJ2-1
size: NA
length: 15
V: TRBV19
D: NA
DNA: TGTGCCAGTAGTACATTGCTACAGCGGTACAATGAGCAGTTCTTC
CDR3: CASSTLLQRYNEQFF

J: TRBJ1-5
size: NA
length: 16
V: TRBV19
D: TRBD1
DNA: TGTGCCAGTAGTATAGAAGGTGGACAGGGCAATCAGCCCCAGCATTTT
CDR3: CASSIEGGQGNQPQHF

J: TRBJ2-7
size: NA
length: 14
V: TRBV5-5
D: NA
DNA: TGTGCCAGCAGCTTGGTAGGCAGGTCCTACGAGCAGTACTTC
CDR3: CASSLVGRSYEQYF

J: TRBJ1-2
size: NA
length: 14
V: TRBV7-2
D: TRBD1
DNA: TGTGCCAGCAGCTTAGCAGACAGGGGCTATGGCTACACCTTC
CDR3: CASSLADRGYGYTF

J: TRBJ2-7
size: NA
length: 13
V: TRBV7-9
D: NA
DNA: TGTGCCAGCAGCCCTAGGGGGTTCTACGAGCAGTACTTC
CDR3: CASSPRGFYEQYF

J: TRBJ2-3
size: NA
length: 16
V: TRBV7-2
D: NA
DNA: TGTGCCAGCAGCTCCCTAGGGGTAGCCGTCACAGATACGCAGTATTTT
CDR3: CASSSLGVAVTDTQYF

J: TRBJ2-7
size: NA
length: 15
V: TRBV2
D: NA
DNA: TGTGCCAGCAGTGAAGCGGAGGGACGGGTCTACGAGCAGTACTTC
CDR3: CASSEAEGRVYEQYF

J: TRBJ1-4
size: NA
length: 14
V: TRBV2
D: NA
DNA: TGTGCCAGCAGTGAAGGGGGGGAGGATGAAAAACTGTTTTTT
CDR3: CASSEGGEDEKLFF

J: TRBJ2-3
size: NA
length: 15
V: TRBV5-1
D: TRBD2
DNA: TGCGCCAGCAGCTTGGGGCGGGGGGTAGCAGATACGCAGTATTTT
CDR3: CASSLGRGVADTQYF

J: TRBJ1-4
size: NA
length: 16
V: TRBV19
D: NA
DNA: TGTGCCAGTAGACCCCCCGGGACACCAACTAATGAAAAACTGTTTTTT
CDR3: CASRPPGTPTNEKLFF

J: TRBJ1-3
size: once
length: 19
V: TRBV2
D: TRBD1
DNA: TGTGCCAGCAGGGTTAGGGGCAGGGGGACCTCTCTCTCTGGAAACACCATATATTTT
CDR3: CASRVRGRGTSLSGNTIYF

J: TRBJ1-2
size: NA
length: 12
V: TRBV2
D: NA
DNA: TGTGCCAGCAGTGGGCCCCTGGGCGGCTACACCTTC
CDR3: CASSGPLGGYTF

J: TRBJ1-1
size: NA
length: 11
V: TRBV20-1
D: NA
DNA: TGCAGTGCTCCTTTGAACACTGAAGCTTTCTTT
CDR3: CSAPLNTEAFF

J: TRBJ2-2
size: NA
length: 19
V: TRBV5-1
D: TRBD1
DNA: TGCGCCAGCAGCTTGGCCAGGGACAGGTCCTTAGGAGGCACCGGGGAGCTGTTTTTT
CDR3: CASSLARDRSLGGTGELFF

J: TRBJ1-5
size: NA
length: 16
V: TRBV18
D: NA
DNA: TGTGCCAGCTCACCAGAGGCAGGGTGGAGCAATCAGCCCCAGCATTTT
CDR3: CASSPEAGWSNQPQHF

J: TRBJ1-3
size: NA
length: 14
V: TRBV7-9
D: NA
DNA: TGTGCCAGCAGCCAAACAGGGCCGGGAAACACCATATATTTT
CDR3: CASSQTGPGNTIYF

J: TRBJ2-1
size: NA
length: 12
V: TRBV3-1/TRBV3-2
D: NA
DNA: TGTGCCAGCAGCCAAGCAGGGGAAATTAGGTTCTTC
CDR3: CASSQAGEIRFF

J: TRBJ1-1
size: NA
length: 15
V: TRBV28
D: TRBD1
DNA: TGTGCCAGCGTCATGCGACAGGGCCTTCTACTGGAAGCTTTCTTT
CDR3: CASVMRQGLLLEAFF

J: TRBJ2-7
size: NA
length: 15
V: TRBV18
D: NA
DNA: TGTGCCAGCTCACCCGCACCAGGGAATTCCTACGAGCAGTACTTC
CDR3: CASSPAPGNSYEQYF

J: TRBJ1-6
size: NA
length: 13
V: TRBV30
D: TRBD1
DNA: TGTGCCTGGAGGGGATACAGGGGTTCACCCCTCCACTTT
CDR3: CAWRGYRGSPLHF

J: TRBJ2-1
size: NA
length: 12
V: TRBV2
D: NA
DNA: TGTGCCAGCAGTATTTCCGGGAATGAGCAGTTCTTC
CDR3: CASSISGNEQFF

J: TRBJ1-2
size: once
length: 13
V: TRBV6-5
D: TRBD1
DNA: TGTGCCACCCGGGACAGGGAAAACTATGGCTACACCTTC
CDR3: CATRDRENYGYTF

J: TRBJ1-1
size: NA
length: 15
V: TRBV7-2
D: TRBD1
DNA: TGTGCCAGCAGCTTAGGTACAGGGGACTACACTGAAGCTTTCTTT
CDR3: CASSLGTGDYTEAFF

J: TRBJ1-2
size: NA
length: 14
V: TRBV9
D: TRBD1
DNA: TGTGCCAGCAGCGGGACAGGGGGTTTAAATGGCTACACCTTC
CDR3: CASSGTGGLNGYTF

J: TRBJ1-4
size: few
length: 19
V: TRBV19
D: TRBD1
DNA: TGTGCCAGTAGTATAGCCCCAATGATCGGGACAGCAACTAATGAAAAACTGTTTTTT
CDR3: CASSIAPMIGTATNEKLFF

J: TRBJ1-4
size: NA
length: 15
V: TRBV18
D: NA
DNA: TGTGCCAGCTCACCACTTCAGGGGTCCGGGGAAAAACTGTTTTTT
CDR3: CASSPLQGSGEKLFF

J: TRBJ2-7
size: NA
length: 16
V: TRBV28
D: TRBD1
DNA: TGTGCCAGCAGTTTTGGATCGGACAGGACCCGGCACGAGCAGTACTTC
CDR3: CASSFGSDRTRHEQYF

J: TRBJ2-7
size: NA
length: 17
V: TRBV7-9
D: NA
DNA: TGTGCCAGCAGCTTAGGGGCCCCACGGTCTCTTCGACCAGAGCAGTACTTC
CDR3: CASSLGAPRSLRPEQYF